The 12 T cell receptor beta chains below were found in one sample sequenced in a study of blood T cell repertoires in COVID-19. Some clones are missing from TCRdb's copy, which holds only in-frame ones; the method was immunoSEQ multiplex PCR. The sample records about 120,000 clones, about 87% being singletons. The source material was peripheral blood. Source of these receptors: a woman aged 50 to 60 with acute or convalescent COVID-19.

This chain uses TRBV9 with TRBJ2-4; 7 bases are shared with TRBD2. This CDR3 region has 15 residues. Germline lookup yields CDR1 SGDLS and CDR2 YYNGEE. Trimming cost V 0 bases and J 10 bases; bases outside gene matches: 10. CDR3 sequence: CASSVAPDGGSIQYF. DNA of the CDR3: TGTGCCAGCAGCGTAGCCCCGGACGGGGGGAGTATTCAGTACTTC.

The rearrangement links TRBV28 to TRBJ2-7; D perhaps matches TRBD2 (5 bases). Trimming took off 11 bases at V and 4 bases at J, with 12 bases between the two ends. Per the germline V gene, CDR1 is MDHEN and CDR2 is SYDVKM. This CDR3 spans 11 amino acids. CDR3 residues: CASDAGYEQYF. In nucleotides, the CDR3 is TGTGCCTCCGACGCGGGTTACGAGCAGTACTTC.

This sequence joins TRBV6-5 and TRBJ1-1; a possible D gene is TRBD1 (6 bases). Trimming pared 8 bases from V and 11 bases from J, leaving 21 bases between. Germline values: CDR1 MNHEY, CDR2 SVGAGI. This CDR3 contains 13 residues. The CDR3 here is CASVVPTTGIAFF. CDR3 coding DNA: TGTGCCAGCGTAGTCCCCACAACAGGGATCGCTTTCTTT.

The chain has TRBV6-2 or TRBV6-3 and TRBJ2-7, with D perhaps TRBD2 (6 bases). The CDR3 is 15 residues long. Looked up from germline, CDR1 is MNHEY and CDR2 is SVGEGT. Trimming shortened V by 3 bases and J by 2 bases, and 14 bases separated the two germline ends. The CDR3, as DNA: TGTGCCAGCAGTTATCCGGCCGGGAGCACCTACGAGCAGTACTTC. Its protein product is CASSYPAGSTYEQYF.

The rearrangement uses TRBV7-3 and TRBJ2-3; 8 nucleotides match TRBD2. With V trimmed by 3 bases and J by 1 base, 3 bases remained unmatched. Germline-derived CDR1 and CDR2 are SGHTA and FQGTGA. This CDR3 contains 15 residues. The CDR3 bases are TGTGCCAGCAGCTTTTTTAGCGGGGGCACAGATACGCAGTATTTT. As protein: CASSFFSGGTDTQYF.

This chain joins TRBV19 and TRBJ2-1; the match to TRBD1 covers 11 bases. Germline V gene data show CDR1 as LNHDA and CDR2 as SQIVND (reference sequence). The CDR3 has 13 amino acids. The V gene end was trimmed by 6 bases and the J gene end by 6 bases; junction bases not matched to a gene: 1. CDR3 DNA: TGTGCCAGTAGGGGGACAGGGGGCAATGAGCAGTTCTTC. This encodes CASRGTGGNEQFF.

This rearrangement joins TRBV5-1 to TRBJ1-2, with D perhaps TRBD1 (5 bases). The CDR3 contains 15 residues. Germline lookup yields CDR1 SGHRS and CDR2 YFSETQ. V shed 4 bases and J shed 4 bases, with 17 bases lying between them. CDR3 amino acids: CASSPTGEKRYGYTF. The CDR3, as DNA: TGCGCCAGCAGCCCCACGGGGGAGAAACGCTATGGCTACACCTTC.

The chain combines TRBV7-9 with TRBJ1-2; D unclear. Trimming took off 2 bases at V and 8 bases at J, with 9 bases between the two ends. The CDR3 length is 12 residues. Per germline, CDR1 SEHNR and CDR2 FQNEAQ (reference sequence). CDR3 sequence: CASSLISGGYTF. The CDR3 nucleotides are TGTGCCAGCAGCTTAATTTCGGGGGGCTACACCTTC.

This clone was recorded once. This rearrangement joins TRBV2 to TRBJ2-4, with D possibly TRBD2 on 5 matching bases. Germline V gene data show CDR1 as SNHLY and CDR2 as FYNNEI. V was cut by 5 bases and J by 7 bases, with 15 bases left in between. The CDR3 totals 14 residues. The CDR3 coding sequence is TGTGCCAGCAGTCTCTGGGGAGATGTCAACATTCAGTACTTC. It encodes CASSLWGDVNIQYF.

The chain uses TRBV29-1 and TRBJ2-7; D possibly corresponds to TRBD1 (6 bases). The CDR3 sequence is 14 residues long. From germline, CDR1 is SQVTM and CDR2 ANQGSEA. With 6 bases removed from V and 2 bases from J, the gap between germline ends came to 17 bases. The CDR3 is CSVQGGDIAYEQYF. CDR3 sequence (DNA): TGCAGCGTGCAAGGGGGTGACATAGCCTACGAGCAGTACTTC.

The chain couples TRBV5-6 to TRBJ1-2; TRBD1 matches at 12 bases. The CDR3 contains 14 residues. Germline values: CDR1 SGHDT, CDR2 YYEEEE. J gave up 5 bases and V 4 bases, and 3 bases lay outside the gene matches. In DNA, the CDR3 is TGTGCCAGCAGCGGGGACAGGGGGCGTTATGGCTACACCTTC. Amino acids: CASSGDRGRYGYTF.

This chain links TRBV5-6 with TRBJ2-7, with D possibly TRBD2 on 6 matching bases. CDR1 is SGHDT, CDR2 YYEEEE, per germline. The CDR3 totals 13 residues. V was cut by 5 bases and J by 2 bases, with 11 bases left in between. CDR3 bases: TGTGCCAGCAGTCCGGGAGACACCTACGAGCAGTACTTC. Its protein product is CASSPGDTYEQYF.